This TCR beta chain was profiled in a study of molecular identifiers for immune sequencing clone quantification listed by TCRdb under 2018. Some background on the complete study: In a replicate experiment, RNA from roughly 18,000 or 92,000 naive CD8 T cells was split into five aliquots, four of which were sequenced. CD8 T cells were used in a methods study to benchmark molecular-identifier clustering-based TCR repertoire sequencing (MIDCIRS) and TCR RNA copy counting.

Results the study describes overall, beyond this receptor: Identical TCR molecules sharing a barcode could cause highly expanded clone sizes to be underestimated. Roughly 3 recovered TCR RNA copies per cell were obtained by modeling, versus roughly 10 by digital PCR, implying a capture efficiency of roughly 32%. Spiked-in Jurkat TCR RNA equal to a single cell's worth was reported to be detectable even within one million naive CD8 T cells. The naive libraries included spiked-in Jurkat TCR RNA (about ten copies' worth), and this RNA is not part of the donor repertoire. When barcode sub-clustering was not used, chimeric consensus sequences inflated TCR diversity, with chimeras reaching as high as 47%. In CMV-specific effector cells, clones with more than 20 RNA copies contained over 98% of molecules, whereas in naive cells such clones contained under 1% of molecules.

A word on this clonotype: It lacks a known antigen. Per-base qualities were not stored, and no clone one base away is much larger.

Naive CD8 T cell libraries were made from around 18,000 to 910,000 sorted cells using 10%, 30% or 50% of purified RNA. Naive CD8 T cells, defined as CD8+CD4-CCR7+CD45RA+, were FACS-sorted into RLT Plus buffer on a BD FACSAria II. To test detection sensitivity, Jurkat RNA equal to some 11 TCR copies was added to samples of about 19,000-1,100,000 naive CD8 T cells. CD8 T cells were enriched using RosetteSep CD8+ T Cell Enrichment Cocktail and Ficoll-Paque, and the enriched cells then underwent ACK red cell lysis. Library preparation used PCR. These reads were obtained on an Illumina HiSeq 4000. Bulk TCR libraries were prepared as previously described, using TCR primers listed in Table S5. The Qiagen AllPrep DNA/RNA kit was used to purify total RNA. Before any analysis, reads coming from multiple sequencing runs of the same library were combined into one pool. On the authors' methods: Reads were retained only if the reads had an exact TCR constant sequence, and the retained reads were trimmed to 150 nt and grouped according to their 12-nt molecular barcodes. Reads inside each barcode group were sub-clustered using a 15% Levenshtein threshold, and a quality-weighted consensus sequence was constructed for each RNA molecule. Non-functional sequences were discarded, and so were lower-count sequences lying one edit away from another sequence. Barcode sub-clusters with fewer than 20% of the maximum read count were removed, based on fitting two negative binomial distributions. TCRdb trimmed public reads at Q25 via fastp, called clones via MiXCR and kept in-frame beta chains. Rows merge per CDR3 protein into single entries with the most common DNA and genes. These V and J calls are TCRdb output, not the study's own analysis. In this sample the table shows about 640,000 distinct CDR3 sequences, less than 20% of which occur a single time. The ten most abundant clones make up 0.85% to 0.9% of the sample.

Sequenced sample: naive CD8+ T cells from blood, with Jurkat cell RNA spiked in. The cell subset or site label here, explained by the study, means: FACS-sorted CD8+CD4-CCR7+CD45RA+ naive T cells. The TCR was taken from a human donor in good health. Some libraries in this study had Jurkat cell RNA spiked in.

The CDR3 sequence is CASSQGSLTLSVDTQYF. The DNA sequence follows: TGCGCCAGCAGCCAAGGGAGCTTAACACTCTCAGTAGATACGCAGTATTTT. The sequence is built from TRBV4-1 and TRBJ2-3; there is no confident call for the D gene. Trimming removed 1 base from V and 5 bases from J, leaving 19 bases between the germline ends. The CDR3 spans 17 residues, from the cysteine through the phenylalanine. Only the CDR3 part of the read is kept: 51 bases, read in frame from the first base. Per the germline V gene, MGHRA is the CDR1 and YSYEKL is the CDR2.